This T cell receptor beta chain was documented in a study of T cell repertoires in cytomegalovirus infection. Across the whole study: The authors relied on CMV epitopes, both recently identified HLA-C-restricted and well-studied HLA-B-restricted. Matching HLA type, along with CMV infection, was indicated by public TCR beta signatures.

The sample holds a few counts of this clonotype. The antigen remains unidentified. V was cut by 5 bases and J by 0 bases, with 11 bases left in between. This CDR3 is built from 14 residues. Germline V lookup: CDR1 SGHTA, CDR2 FQGNSA. TCRdb ran MiXCR on the reads and lists one entry per CDR3 protein. The data contain 640,000 or so distinct CDR3 sequences, 30% to 40% of them singletons. The sample consisted of cultured PBMCs, taken from culture after CMV antigen stimulation. The chain uses TRBV7-2 and TRBJ2-7; the D is unclear. The TCR sequence derives from a human donor in good health (CMV status not recorded). Some clones in this sample may be carry-over from other donors' samples. This CDR3 is CASSGNADSYEQYF. The CDR3 DNA reads TGTGCCAGCAGCGGTAATGCGGACTCCTACGAGCAGTACTTC. Using reference TRBV7-2 and TRBJ2-7 for the parts outside the CDR3, the full variable domain is GAGVSQSPSNKVTEKGKDVELRCDPISGHTALYWYRQSLGQGLEFLIYFQGNSAPDKSGLPSDRFSAERTGGSVSTLTIQRTQQEDSAVYLCASSGNADSYEQYFGPGTRLTVT.